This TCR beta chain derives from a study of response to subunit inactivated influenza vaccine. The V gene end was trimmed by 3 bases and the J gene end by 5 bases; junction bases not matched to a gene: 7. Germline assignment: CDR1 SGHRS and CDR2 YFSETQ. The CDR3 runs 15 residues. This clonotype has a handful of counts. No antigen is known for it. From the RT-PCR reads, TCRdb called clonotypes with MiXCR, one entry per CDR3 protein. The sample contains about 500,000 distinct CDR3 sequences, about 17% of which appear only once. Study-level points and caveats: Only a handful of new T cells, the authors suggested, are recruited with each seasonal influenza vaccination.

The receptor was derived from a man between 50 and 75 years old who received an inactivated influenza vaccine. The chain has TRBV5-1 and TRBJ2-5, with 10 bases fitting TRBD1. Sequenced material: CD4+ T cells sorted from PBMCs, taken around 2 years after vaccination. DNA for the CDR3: TGCGCCAGCAGCTGGGGGACAGGGGTCCGGGAGACCCAGTACTTC. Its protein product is CASSWGTGVRETQYF. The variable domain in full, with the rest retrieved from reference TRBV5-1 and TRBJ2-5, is KAGVTQTPRYLIKTRGQQVTLSCSPISGHRSVSWYQQTPGQGLQFLFEYFSETQRNKGNFPGRFSGRQFSNSRSEMNVSTLELGDSALYLCASSWGTGVRETQYFGPGTRLLVL.